Listed below are T cell receptor beta chains from one sample, sequenced in a study of CD8+ T cells in alopecia areata. The repertoire was sequenced with immunoSEQ multiplex PCR; TCRdb's copy has only in-frame clones and lacks some. The table shows around 190,000 clones, with about 56% occurring only once. The sequencing input was CD8+ T cells sorted from blood. These receptors all come from a human donor in good health. CDR3s include the opening cysteine and the closing phenylalanine or tryptophan. Fields, in order: V gene, D gene, J gene, clone size, CDR3 protein, CDR3 DNA. The D gene is left open where the match is weak. Size is omitted from some rows. Given values are once, few, many or a class for expanded clones.

v_gene: TRBV7-3
d_gene: NA
j_gene: TRBJ1-6
abundance: NA
CDR3aa: CASILPGWFRLNSPLHF
CDR3nt: TGTGCCAGCATTCTTCCCGGGTGGTTTAGGCTCAATTCACCCCTCCACTTT

v_gene: TRBV11-1
d_gene: TRBD2
j_gene: TRBJ2-6
abundance: NA
CDR3aa: CASSPWEGSGANVLTF
CDR3nt: TGTGCCAGCAGCCCGTGGGAGGGCTCTGGGGCCAACGTCCTGACTTTC

v_gene: TRBV7-3
d_gene: NA
j_gene: TRBJ2-4
abundance: NA
CDR3aa: CASSYTYTDRTGNIQYF
CDR3nt: TGTGCCAGCAGCTACACATACACAGACAGGACGGGAAACATTCAGTACTTC

v_gene: TRBV6-1
d_gene: NA
j_gene: TRBJ2-7
abundance: many
CDR3aa: CASSEEQGPYEQYF
CDR3nt: TGTGCCAGCAGTGAAGAACAGGGTCCCTACGAGCAGTACTTC

v_gene: TRBV29-1
d_gene: NA
j_gene: TRBJ1-1
abundance: NA
CDR3aa: CSVDSSVSNTEAFF
CDR3nt: TGCAGCGTTGATTCCTCGGTCTCGAACACTGAAGCTTTCTTT

v_gene: TRBV11-2
d_gene: NA
j_gene: TRBJ1-1
abundance: few
CDR3aa: CASSRSVHTEAFF
CDR3nt: TGTGCCAGCAGCCGATCGGTCCACACTGAAGCTTTCTTT

v_gene: TRBV4-2
d_gene: NA
j_gene: TRBJ1-6
abundance: NA
CDR3aa: CASSQGSSSDLHF
CDR3nt: TGTGCCAGCAGCCAAGGAAGCTCGTCGGACCTCCACTTT

v_gene: TRBV9
d_gene: TRBD1
j_gene: TRBJ1-2
abundance: NA
CDR3aa: CASSEGTADYGYTF
CDR3nt: TGTGCCAGCAGCGAGGGGACAGCGGACTATGGCTACACCTTC

v_gene: TRBV30
d_gene: NA
j_gene: TRBJ1-4
abundance: NA
CDR3aa: CAGEGGSLNEKLFF
CDR3nt: TGTGCCGGGGAAGGGGGAAGCCTTAATGAAAAACTGTTTTTT

v_gene: TRBV5-6
d_gene: NA
j_gene: TRBJ1-6
abundance: NA
CDR3aa: CASSLDSGGNSPLHF
CDR3nt: TGTGCCAGCAGCTTGGATAGCGGCGGGAATTCACCCCTCCACTTT

v_gene: TRBV7-9
d_gene: NA
j_gene: TRBJ2-7
abundance: NA
CDR3aa: CASSDGAPNEQYF
CDR3nt: TGTGCCAGCAGCGACGGCGCCCCCAACGAGCAGTACTTC

v_gene: TRBV5-1
d_gene: NA
j_gene: TRBJ2-1
abundance: few
CDR3aa: CASSWLEDEQFF
CDR3nt: TGCGCCAGCAGCTGGCTGGAGGATGAGCAGTTCTTC

v_gene: TRBV29-1
d_gene: NA
j_gene: TRBJ2-1
abundance: NA
CDR3aa: CSDMVSSYNEQFF
CDR3nt: TGCAGCGACATGGTTAGCTCCTACAATGAGCAGTTCTTC

v_gene: TRBV5-6
d_gene: NA
j_gene: TRBJ2-7
abundance: NA
CDR3aa: CASSPGLSGEQYF
CDR3nt: TGTGCCAGCAGCCCGGGACTTAGTGGGGAGCAGTACTTC

v_gene: TRBV11-2
d_gene: NA
j_gene: TRBJ2-3
abundance: NA
CDR3aa: CASSLDSTDTQYF
CDR3nt: TGTGCCAGCAGCTTAGACAGCACAGATACGCAGTATTTT

v_gene: TRBV29-1
d_gene: TRBD2
j_gene: TRBJ2-7
abundance: NA
CDR3aa: CSVEESAGDHYEQYF
CDR3nt: TGCAGCGTTGAGGAGAGCGCGGGGGACCACTACGAGCAGTACTTC

v_gene: TRBV15
d_gene: TRBD1
j_gene: TRBJ2-7
abundance: NA
CDR3aa: CATSRALGTADEQYF
CDR3nt: TGTGCCACCAGCAGAGCCTTGGGGACAGCGGACGAGCAGTACTTC

v_gene: TRBV2
d_gene: NA
j_gene: TRBJ2-5
abundance: NA
CDR3aa: CASSDSRKETQYF
CDR3nt: TGTGCCAGCAGTGACTCCAGGAAAGAGACCCAGTACTTC

v_gene: TRBV30
d_gene: NA
j_gene: TRBJ1-2
abundance: NA
CDR3aa: CAWMDRAAYGYTF
CDR3nt: TGTGCCTGGATGGACCGAGCGGCCTATGGCTATACCTTC

v_gene: TRBV7-9
d_gene: NA
j_gene: TRBJ2-5
abundance: NA
CDR3aa: CASSLAFQETQYF
CDR3nt: TGTGCCAGCAGCTTGGCGTTCCAAGAGACCCAGTACTTC

v_gene: TRBV19
d_gene: TRBD1
j_gene: TRBJ2-7
abundance: few
CDR3aa: CASSVRQGPHEQYF
CDR3nt: TGTGCCAGTAGTGTACGACAGGGCCCCCACGAGCAGTACTTC

v_gene: TRBV10-2
d_gene: NA
j_gene: TRBJ2-7
abundance: NA
CDR3aa: CASEATSREQYF
CDR3nt: TGCGCCTCCGAGGCGACTTCGAGGGAGCAGTACTTC

v_gene: TRBV23-1
d_gene: TRBD1
j_gene: TRBJ2-7
abundance: NA
CDR3aa: CASSQIRTGPPYYEQYF
CDR3nt: TGCGCCAGCAGTCAAATCAGGACAGGCCCTCCTTACTACGAGCAGTACTTC

v_gene: TRBV6-5
d_gene: NA
j_gene: TRBJ1-4
abundance: NA
CDR3aa: CASSSSTGDEKLFF
CDR3nt: NA

v_gene: TRBV10-1
d_gene: NA
j_gene: TRBJ2-3
abundance: NA
CDR3aa: CASSDSRTTDTQYF
CDR3nt: TGCGCCAGCAGTGATTCTAGGACCACAGATACGCAGTATTTT

v_gene: TRBV25-1
d_gene: TRBD1
j_gene: TRBJ2-7
abundance: NA
CDR3aa: CASSWTGNWYEQYF
CDR3nt: TGTGCCAGCAGTTGGACAGGGAATTGGTACGAGCAGTACTTC

v_gene: TRBV6-1
d_gene: TRBD1
j_gene: TRBJ1-5
abundance: NA
CDR3aa: CASSERDRVYSNQPQHF
CDR3nt: TGTGCCAGCAGTGAACGGGACAGGGTCTATAGCAATCAGCCCCAGCATTTT

v_gene: TRBV6-6
d_gene: TRBD2
j_gene: TRBJ2-5
abundance: NA
CDR3aa: CASRDRLAGGPETQYF
CDR3nt: TGTGCCAGCAGGGATAGACTAGCGGGGGGCCCAGAGACCCAGTACTTC

v_gene: TRBV11-2
d_gene: NA
j_gene: TRBJ1-1
abundance: NA
CDR3aa: CASWALLNTEAFF
CDR3nt: TGTGCCAGCTGGGCGCTATTGAACACTGAAGCTTTCTTT

v_gene: TRBV19
d_gene: NA
j_gene: TRBJ2-7
abundance: NA
CDR3aa: CASSIAGTRPLHEQYF
CDR3nt: TGTGCCAGTAGTATCGCGGGGACTCGCCCCCTCCACGAGCAGTACTTC

v_gene: TRBV9
d_gene: NA
j_gene: TRBJ2-2
abundance: NA
CDR3aa: CASTPSDTGELFF
CDR3nt: TGTGCCAGCACCCCCAGCGACACCGGGGAGCTGTTTTTT

v_gene: TRBV12-5
d_gene: NA
j_gene: TRBJ1-1
abundance: few
CDR3aa: CASGLGGTEAFF
CDR3nt: TGTGCTAGTGGTTTGGGTGGCACTGAAGCTTTCTTT

v_gene: TRBV7-9
d_gene: TRBD2
j_gene: TRBJ2-7
abundance: few
CDR3aa: CASTGGELEQYF
CDR3nt: TGTGCCAGCACGGGGGGAGAACTCGAGCAGTACTTC